The TCR beta chain under discussion was sequenced for a study of cytomegalovirus exposure and HLA in healthy donors. Study-wide results and caveats: It was reportedly the case that the classifier diagnosed cytomegalovirus status with high specificity and sensitivity.

A remark on this clone: Its matching antigen is unknown.

Generated by immunoSEQ multiplex PCR, the TCRdb table keeps only in-frame clones and is missing some. The table lists some 170,000 clones, 86% of them singletons. The length of the CDR3 is 16 residues. Germline V gene sequence: CDR1 SGDLS, CDR2 YYNGEE. V shed 4 bases and J 9 bases; nucleotides not matched to a gene: 16. The clonotype was recovered from a young woman in good health and CMV-seronegative. Sequencing used PBMCs. The rearrangement uses TRBV9 and TRBJ2-1; TRBD1 aligns across 7 bases. This CDR3 reads CASSPRDSLRGGEQFF. CDR3 bases: TGTGCCAGCAGCCCACGGGACAGCCTCCGAGGGGGTGAGCAGTTCTTC.